Given below is one T cell receptor (beta chain) in context. The source of the sample is a study of CD8 T cells in Susac syndrome. High-throughput TCR beta sequencing covered peripheral CD8+ and CD4+ T cells. The multiple sclerosis controls, all treatment-naive patients, had relapsing-remitting disease that was stable or active. Negative isolation was applied to CD8+ and CD4+ T cells, and FACS enrichment was applied to TEMRA cells. The RNA, roughly 0.5 to 1 ug, was put through reverse transcription using random hexamers. Multiplex PCR with immunoSEQ amplified the TCR beta CDR3 across 54 Vbeta and 13 Jbeta. TCRdb ran MiXCR on the immunoSEQ multiplex PCR reads and lists one entry per CDR3 protein. The top ten clones hold about 0.12% of a sample with approximately 200,000 distinct CDR3 sequences, roughly 92% of them seen once. Germline values: CDR1 LNHNV, CDR2 YYDKDF (reference sequence). The V segment lost 1 base and the J segment 9 bases; nucleotides outside the gene matches: 3. The CDR3 spans 13 residues.

The J gene is TRBJ2-1, the V gene TRBV15; 7 bases map to TRBD1. Material for sequencing was CD8+ T cells from PBMCs. The receptor's source is a human donor with multiple sclerosis. CDR3 sequence reads: CATSRATGSEQFF. For the CDR3, the DNA is TGTGCCACCAGCAGAGCGACAGGGAGTGAGCAGTTCTTC.